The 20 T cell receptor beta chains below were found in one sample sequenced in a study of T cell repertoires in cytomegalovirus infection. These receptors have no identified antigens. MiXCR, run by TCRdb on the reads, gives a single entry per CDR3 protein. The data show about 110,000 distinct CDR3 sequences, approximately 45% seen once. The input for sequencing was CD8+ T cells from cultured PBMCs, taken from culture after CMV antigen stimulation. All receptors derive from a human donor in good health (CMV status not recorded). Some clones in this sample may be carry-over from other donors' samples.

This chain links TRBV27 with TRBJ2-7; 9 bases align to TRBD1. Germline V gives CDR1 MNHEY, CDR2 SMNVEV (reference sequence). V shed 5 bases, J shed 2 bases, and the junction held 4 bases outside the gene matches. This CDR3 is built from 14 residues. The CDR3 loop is CASSRTGVAYEQYF. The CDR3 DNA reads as TGTGCCAGCAGTCGGACAGGGGTTGCCTACGAGCAGTACTTC.

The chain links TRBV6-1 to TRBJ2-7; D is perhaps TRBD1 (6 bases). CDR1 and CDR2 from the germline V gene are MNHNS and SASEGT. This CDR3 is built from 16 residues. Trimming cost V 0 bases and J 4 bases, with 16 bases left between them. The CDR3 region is CASSEAGTGFGYEQYF. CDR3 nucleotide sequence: TGTGCCAGCAGTGAAGCTGGCACAGGGTTTGGGTACGAGCAGTACTTC.

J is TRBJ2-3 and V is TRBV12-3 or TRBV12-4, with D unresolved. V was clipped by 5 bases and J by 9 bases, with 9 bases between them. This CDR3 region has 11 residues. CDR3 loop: CASSDAGTQYF. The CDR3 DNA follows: TGTGCCAGCAGTGACGCCGGGACGCAGTATTTT.

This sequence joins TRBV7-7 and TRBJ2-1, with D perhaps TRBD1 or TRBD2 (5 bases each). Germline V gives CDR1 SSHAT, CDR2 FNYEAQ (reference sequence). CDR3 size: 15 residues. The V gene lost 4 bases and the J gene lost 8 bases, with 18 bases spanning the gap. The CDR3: CASSSGTILGDEQFF. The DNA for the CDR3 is TGTGCCAGCAGCTCCGGGACGATCCTAGGGGATGAGCAGTTCTTC.

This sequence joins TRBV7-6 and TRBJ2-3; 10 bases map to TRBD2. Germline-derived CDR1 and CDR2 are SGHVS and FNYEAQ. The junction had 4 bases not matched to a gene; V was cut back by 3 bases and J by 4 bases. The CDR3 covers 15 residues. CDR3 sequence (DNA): TGTGCCAGCAGCTTTTCCAGCGGGGGGGCAGATACGCAGTATTTT. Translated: CASSFSSGGADTQYF.

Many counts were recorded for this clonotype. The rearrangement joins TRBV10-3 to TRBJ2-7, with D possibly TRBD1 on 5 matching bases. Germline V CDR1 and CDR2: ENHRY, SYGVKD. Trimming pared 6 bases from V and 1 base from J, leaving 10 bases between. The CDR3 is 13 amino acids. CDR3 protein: CAISGTGSYEQYF. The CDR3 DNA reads TGTGCCATCAGCGGAACAGGATCCTACGAGCAGTACTTC.

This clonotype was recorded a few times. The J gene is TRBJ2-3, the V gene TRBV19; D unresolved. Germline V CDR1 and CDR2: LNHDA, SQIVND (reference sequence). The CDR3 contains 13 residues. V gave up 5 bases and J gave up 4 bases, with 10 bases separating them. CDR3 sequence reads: CASSLMVSDTQYF. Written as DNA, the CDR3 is TGTGCCAGTAGTCTAATGGTATCAGATACGCAGTATTTT.

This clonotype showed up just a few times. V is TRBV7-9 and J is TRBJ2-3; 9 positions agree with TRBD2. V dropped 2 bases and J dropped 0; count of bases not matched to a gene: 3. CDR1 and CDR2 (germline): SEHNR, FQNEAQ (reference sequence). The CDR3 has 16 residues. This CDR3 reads CASSLFSGGSTDTQYF. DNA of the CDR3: TGTGCCAGCAGCTTATTTAGCGGGGGAAGCACAGATACGCAGTATTTT.

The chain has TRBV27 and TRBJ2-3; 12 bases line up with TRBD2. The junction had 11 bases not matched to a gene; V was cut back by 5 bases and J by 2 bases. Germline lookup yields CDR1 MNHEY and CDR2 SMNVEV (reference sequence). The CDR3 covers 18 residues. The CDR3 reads CASSQAFASGGATDTQYF. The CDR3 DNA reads TGTGCCAGCAGTCAAGCCTTTGCTAGCGGGGGGGCCACAGATACGCAGTATTTT.

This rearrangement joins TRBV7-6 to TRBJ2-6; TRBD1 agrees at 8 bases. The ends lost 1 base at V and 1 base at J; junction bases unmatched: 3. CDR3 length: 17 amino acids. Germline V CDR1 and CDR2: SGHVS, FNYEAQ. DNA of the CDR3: TGTGCCAGCAGCTTAGGGACAGGGATTTCTGGGGCCAACGTCCTGACTTTC. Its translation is CASSLGTGISGANVLTF.

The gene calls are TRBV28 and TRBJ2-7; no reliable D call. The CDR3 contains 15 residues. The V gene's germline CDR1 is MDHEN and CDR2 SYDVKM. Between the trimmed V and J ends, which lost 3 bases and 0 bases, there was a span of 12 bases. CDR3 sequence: CASSLERRSSYEQYF. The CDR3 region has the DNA TGTGCCAGCAGTTTGGAACGTAGGAGCTCCTACGAGCAGTACTTC.

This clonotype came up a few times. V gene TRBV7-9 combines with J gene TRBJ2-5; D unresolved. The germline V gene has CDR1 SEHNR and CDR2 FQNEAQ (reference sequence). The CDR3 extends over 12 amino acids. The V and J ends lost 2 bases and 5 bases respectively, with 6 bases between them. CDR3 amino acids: CASSLLSETQYF. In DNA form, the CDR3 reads TGTGCCAGCAGCTTATTGTCCGAGACCCAGTACTTC.

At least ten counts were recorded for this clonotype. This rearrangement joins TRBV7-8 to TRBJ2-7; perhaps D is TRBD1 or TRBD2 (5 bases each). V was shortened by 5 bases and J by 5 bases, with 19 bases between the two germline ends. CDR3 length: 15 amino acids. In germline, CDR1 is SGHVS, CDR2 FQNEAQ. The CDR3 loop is CASSLLGTTNNEQYF. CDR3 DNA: TGTGCCAGCAGCCTCCTCGGGACGACAAACAACGAGCAGTACTTC. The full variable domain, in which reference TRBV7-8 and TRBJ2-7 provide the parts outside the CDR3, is GAGVSQSPRYKVAKRGQDVALRCDPISGHVSLFWYQQALGQGPEFLTYFQNEAQLDKSGLPSDRFFAERPEGSVSTLKIQRTQQEDSAVYLCASSLLGTTNNEQYFGPGTRLTVT.

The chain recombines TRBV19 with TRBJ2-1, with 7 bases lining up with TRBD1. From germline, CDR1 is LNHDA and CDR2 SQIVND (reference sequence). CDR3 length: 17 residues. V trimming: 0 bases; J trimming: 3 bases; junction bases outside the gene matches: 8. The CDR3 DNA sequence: TGTGCCAGTAGTATAGACCAAGGACAGGTGGGCTACAATGAGCAGTTCTTC. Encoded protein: CASSIDQGQVGYNEQFF.

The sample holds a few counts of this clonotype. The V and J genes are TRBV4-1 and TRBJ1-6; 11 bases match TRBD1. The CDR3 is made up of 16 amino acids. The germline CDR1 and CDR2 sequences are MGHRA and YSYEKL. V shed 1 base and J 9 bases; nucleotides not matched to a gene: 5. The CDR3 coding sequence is TGCGCCAGCAGCCAAGCCGGACAGGGGGCAAGTTCACCCCTCCACTTT. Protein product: CASSQAGQGASSPLHF.

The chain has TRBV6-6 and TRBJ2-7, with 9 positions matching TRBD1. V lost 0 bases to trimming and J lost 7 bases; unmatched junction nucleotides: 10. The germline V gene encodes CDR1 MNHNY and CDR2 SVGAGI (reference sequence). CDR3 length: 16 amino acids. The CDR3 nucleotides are TGTGCCAGCAGTTACTCGGGGACAGGGAATTTCGGGGAGCAGTACTTC. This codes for CASSYSGTGNFGEQYF.

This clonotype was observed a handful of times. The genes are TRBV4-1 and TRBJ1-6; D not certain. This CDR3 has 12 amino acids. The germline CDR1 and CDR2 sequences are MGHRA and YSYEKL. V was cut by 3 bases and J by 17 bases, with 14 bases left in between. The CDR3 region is CASSQVAGPFHF. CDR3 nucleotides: TGCGCCAGCAGCCAGGTTGCGGGTCCTTTCCACTTT.

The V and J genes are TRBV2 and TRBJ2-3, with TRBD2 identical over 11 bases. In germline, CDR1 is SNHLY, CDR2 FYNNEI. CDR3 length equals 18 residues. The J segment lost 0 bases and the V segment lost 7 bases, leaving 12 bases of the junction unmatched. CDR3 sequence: CASTRATSGGTSTDTQYF. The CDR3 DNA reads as TGTGCCAGCACTAGAGCAACTAGCGGGGGAACTAGCACAGATACGCAGTATTTT.

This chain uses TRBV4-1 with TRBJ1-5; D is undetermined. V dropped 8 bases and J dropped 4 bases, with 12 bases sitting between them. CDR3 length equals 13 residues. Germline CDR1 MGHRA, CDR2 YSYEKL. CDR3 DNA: TGCGCCAGCGCGCGGGGTGGGAATCAGCCCCAGCATTTT. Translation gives CASARGGNQPQHF.

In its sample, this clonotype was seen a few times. The CDR3 nucleotides read TGCGCCAGCAGCCCGAGGACGGCCAACAATCAGCCCCAGCATTTT. It specifies CASSPRTANNQPQHF. This chain connects TRBV4-1 to TRBJ1-5; D is unresolved. V was shortened by 4 bases and J by 3 bases, with 13 bases between the two germline ends. This CDR3 has 15 amino acids. Per germline, CDR1 MGHRA and CDR2 YSYEKL.